This T cell receptor beta chain comes out of a study of blood T cells in healthy people across ages. V dropped 5 bases and J dropped 0 bases, with 13 bases sitting between them. Germline CDR1 SEHNR, CDR2 FQNEAQ (reference sequence). The CDR3 runs to 15 residues. In its sample, this clonotype was seen a few times. Its matching antigen is unknown. Study-wide results and limits: With donor CMV status unknown, expanded clonotype changes were possibly confounded. Whereas aged donors had fewer naive CD4+ cells, long-lived donors had more of them and higher diversity.

The second PCR ran about 6 to 11 cycles with a sample-barcoded 5' primer and J-beta primers. Every cDNA molecule carried a tag from a template-switch adaptor bearing 12 random nucleotides. TCRdb re-analysed the 5' RACE reads in MiXCR, keeping a single row per CDR3 protein. The sample shows about 570,000 distinct CDR3 sequences, approximately 30% of them seen only once. This receptor was identified in a woman between 70 and 85 years old in good health. The sequenced sample consisted of blood. The J gene is TRBJ1-1, the V gene TRBV7-9; no definite D call. This chain's CDR3 is CASSPQATMNTEAFF. CDR3 DNA: TGTGCCAGCAGCCCCCAGGCCACGATGAACACTGAAGCTTTCTTT.